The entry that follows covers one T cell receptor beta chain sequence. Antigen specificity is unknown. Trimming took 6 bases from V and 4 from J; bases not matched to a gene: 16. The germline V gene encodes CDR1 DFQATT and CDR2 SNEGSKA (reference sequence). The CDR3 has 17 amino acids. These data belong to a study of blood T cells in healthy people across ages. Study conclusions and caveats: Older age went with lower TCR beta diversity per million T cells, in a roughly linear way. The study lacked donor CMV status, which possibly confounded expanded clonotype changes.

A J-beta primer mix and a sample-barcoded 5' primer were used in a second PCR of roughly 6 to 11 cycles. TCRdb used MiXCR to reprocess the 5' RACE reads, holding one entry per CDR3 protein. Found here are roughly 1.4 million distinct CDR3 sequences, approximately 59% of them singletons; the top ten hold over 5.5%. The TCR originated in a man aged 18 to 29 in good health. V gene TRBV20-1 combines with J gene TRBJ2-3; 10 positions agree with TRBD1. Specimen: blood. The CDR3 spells CSAPESEGTGVADTQYF. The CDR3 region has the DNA TGCAGTGCCCCTGAATCGGAAGGGACAGGGGTCGCAGATACGCAGTATTTT.